This T cell receptor (beta chain) was sequenced for a study of CD8 T cells in Susac syndrome. Regarding this clonotype: Its specificity is not known.

TEMRA cells were FACS-enriched, unlike CD8+ and CD4+ T cells, which were negatively isolated. Study-level findings and limits: The peak of CD8+ clonal expansion in Susac was seen in TEMRA cells and active patients.

The CDR3 totals 13 residues. The V segment lost 4 bases and the J segment 8 bases; nucleotides outside the gene matches: 10. Germline-derived CDR1 and CDR2 are GTSNPN and SVGIG (reference sequence). Random hexamers were used to reverse transcribe an amount of roughly 0.45 to 1 ug RNA. One entry per CDR3 protein, called by TCRdb with MiXCR from the immunoSEQ multiplex PCR reads. The sample holds 80,000 to 90,000 distinct CDR3 sequences; around 95% are singletons and the top ten take 0.4% to 0.5%. Sequencing input: CD8+ T cells from PBMCs. The V and J genes are TRBV30 and TRBJ1-2, with 7 bases that match TRBD1. This TCR was sampled from a human donor with Susac syndrome. CDR3 bases: TGTGCCTGGACCGTAACAGGGGACGGAGGCTACACCTTC. This codes for CAWTVTGDGGYTF.